A selection of T cell receptor beta chains follows, all from one sample in a study of blood T cell repertoires in COVID-19. Measured with immunoSEQ multiplex PCR; TCRdb has only the in-frame clones, and not every one. The sample includes about 200,000 clones, about 83% of them seen just once. The sample taken for sequencing was PBMCs or T cells enriched from blood (not recorded which). All receptors derive from a woman in her forties or fifties who had been exposed to COVID-19. Both conserved end residues are part of each CDR3. D genes are given only for firm matches. Not all rows give a size; the values are once, few, many and, for expanded clones, a class.

V: TRBV6-5
D: .
J: TRBJ2-4
size: .
DNA: TGTGCCAGCAGTACTCCGGGACAAGGAAACATTCAGTACTTC
CDR3: CASSTPGQGNIQYF

V: TRBV4-3
D: .
J: TRBJ2-3
size: .
DNA: TGCGCCAGCAGCCAAGATATGTATGGGGGGTTCACAGATACGCAGTATTTT
CDR3: CASSQDMYGGFTDTQYF

V: TRBV28
D: .
J: TRBJ1-3
size: .
DNA: TGTGCCAGCAGTTTTTCAGGAGGAACTGGAAACACCATATATTTT
CDR3: CASSFSGGTGNTIYF

V: TRBV9
D: .
J: TRBJ1-1
size: .
DNA: TGTGCCAGCAGCGTAGGCAGGGGCGGAAACACTGAAGCTTTCTTT
CDR3: CASSVGRGGNTEAFF

V: TRBV29-1
D: .
J: TRBJ1-1
size: .
DNA: TGCAGCCTCAGGCGGATAGGGCGGGAGAACACTGAAGCTTTCTTT
CDR3: CSLRRIGRENTEAFF

V: TRBV5-1
D: TRBD1
J: TRBJ1-3
size: few
DNA: TGCGCCAGCAGCTTGAGCACAGTTGGGGGACAGGCGCCCCAAGCCTCTGGAAACACCATATATTTT
CDR3: CASSLSTVGGQAPQASGNTIYF

V: TRBV7-8
D: TRBD1
J: TRBJ1-5
size: few
DNA: TGTGCCAGCAGCCGACATGGGGACAGCACTCAGCCCCAGCATTTT
CDR3: CASSRHGDSTQPQHF

V: TRBV5-1
D: TRBD1
J: TRBJ1-6
size: few
DNA: TGCGCCAGCAGAACAGGGGATAATTCACCCCTCCACTTT
CDR3: CASRTGDNSPLHF

V: TRBV3-1/TRBV3-2
D: TRBD1
J: TRBJ1-6
size: .
DNA: TGTGCCAGCAGACAACAGGGGGATAATTCACCCCTCCACTTT
CDR3: CASRQQGDNSPLHF

V: TRBV4-3
D: TRBD1
J: TRBJ1-4
size: .
DNA: TGCGCCAGCAGCCAAGATGGGGACAGGGATGAAAAACTGTTTTTT
CDR3: CASSQDGDRDEKLFF

V: TRBV24-1
D: .
J: TRBJ1-2
size: .
DNA: TGTGCCACCAGTGAGAGAAGCCATAACTATGGCTACACCTTC
CDR3: CATSERSHNYGYTF

V: TRBV12-5
D: .
J: TRBJ1-1
size: .
DNA: TGTGCTAGTCAATATTCGAGGCCGAACACTGAAGCTTTCTTT
CDR3: CASQYSRPNTEAFF

V: TRBV19
D: TRBD2
J: TRBJ2-1
size: once
DNA: TGTGCCAGTAGTCCAAGCGGGGGCCCCTACAATGAGCAGTTCTTC
CDR3: CASSPSGGPYNEQFF